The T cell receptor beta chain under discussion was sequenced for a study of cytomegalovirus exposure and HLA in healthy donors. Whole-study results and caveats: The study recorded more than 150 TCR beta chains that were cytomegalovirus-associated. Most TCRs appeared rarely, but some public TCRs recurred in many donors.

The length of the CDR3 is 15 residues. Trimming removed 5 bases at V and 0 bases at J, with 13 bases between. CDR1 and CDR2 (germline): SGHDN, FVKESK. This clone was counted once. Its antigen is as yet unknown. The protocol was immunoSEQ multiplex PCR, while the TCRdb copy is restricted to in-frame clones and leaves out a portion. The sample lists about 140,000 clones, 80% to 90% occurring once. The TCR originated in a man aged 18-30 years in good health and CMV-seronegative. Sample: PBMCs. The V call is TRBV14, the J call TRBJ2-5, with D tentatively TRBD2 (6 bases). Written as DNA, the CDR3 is TGTGCCAGCAGCATCGGGGGAGTCTACCAAGAGACCCAGTACTTC. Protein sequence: CASSIGGVYQETQYF. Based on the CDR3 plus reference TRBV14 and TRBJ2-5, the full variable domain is EAGVTQFPSHSVIEKGQTVTLRCDPISGHDNLYWYRRVMGKEIKFLLHFVKESKQDESGMPNNRFLAERTGGTYSTLKVQPAELEDSGVYFCASSIGGVYQETQYFGPGTRLLVL.